These 17 T cell receptor beta chains were sequenced from one sample in a study of HIV-infected children after antiretroviral therapy interruption (dated by TCRdb to about 2019). Preparation of the library involved 3' RACE. TCRdb names Illumina MiSeq as the instrument used. TCR libraries were built from RNA using a 3' RACE protocol with unique molecular identifiers to correct PCR amplification bias. The public reads were quality trimmed at Q25 with fastp and then assembled into clones with MiXCR by TCRdb, keeping productive beta chains. Entries are consolidated by CDR3 protein sequence, retaining the most common genes and DNA. A total of fewer than 45,000 distinct CDR3 sequences appear in this sample, about 6.5% of them only once. About 0.91% of the sample is held by the ten biggest clonotypes. The treatment or condition tag for this specimen amounts to: PENTA 11 planned treatment interruption arm or continuous ART arm.

Sequencing was performed on CD45RA+ CD4+ T cells from PBMCs, pooled from several time points, taken from a donor given antiretroviral therapy, either interrupted or continuous. What this sample's cell subset or site label stands for: naive CD4+ CD45RA+ CD45RO- T cells. The origin of the receptors is a pool of human donors with HIV.

The chain combines TRBV9 with TRBJ2-1, with 8 positions matching TRBD2. Germline V CDR1 and CDR2: SGDLS, YYNGEE. This CDR3 is built from 15 residues. V lost 2 bases to trimming and J lost 9 bases; unmatched junction nucleotides: 10. The chain's CDR3 is CASSVSAGDSSEQFF. The CDR3 coding sequence is TGTGCCAGCAGCGTCTCAGCGGGAGACTCCAGTGAGCAGTTCTTC.

This clonotype was counted ten times or more. V and J are TRBV12-3 or TRBV12-4 and TRBJ2-2; 8 bases agree with TRBD1. CDR3 length equals 18 residues. V dropped 3 bases and J dropped 2; count of bases not matched to a gene: 11. CDR3 bases: TGTGCCAGCAGTTTCAATCAGGGGGCGAAAGGAAACACCGGGGAGCTGTTTTTT. This translates into CASSFNQGAKGNTGELFF.

The sample holds many counts of this clonotype. The V gene is TRBV19, the J gene TRBJ2-7; TRBD1 aligns across 7 bases. CDR1 and CDR2 from the germline V gene are LNHDA and SQIVND (reference sequence). Losses at the gene ends were 9 bases for V and 2 bases for J; bases not matched to a gene: 7. CDR3 size: 13 residues. The CDR3 DNA reads as TGTGCCAGCTCCCGGGACAGAGCCTACGAGCAGTACTTC. Protein: CASSRDRAYEQYF. Full variable domain (rest looked up from reference TRBV19 and TRBJ2-7): DGGITQSPKYLFRKEGQNVTLSCEQNLNHDAMYWYRQDPGQGLRLIYYSQIVNDFQKGDIAEGYSVSREKKESFPLTVTSAQKNPTAFYLCASSRDRAYEQYFGPGTRLTVT.

This clonotype was observed a few times. The V and J genes are TRBV6-2 or TRBV6-3 and TRBJ2-7; no firm D call. Trimming took 8 bases from V and 1 from J, leaving 9 bases between them. CDR1 and CDR2 (germline): MNHEY, SVGEGT. The CDR3 consists of 12 residues. The DNA for the CDR3 is TGTGCCAGCCGCGGATTGTCCTACGAGCAGTACTTC. Its protein product is CASRGLSYEQYF.

This clonotype was recorded many times. The rearrangement joins TRBV20-1 to TRBJ2-1; D possibly corresponds to TRBD2 (6 bases). This CDR3 contains 13 residues. The germline V gene encodes CDR1 DFQATT and CDR2 SNEGSKA (reference sequence). Trimming took 5 bases from V and 8 from J, leaving 16 bases between them. CDR3 loop: CSAPRPGAHEQFF. The CDR3 nucleotides read TGCAGTGCTCCGCGGCCGGGAGCCCATGAGCAGTTCTTC.

This clonotype was observed many times. V gene TRBV15 combines with J gene TRBJ2-3; TRBD2 might be the D (6 bases). CDR3 size: 16 residues. The germline V and J ends were trimmed by 1 base and 0 bases, with 11 bases remaining between them. The germline V gene has CDR1 LNHNV and CDR2 YYDKDF (reference sequence). In nucleotides, the CDR3 is TGTGCCACCAGCAGAGGGTTAGCGGATAGCACAGATACGCAGTATTTT. Its protein is CATSRGLADSTDTQYF. The full variable domain, completed using reference TRBV15 and TRBJ2-3, is DAMVIQNPRYQVTQFGKPVTLSCSQTLNHNVMYWYQQKSSQAPKLLFHYYDKDFNNEADTPDNFQSRRPNTSFCFLDIRSPGLGDTAMYLCATSRGLADSTDTQYFGPGTRLTVL.

This clonotype was detected ten times or more. The chain joins TRBV7-9 to TRBJ2-2; 13 bases map to TRBD2. Germline V gene sequence: CDR1 SEHNR, CDR2 FQNEAQ (reference sequence). V was pared by 5 bases and J by 6 bases, with 6 bases of the junction left unmatched. The CDR3 has 16 amino acids. This CDR3 is CASSPRTSGSAGELFF. The CDR3 DNA reads as TGTGCCAGCAGCCCTCGGACTAGCGGGAGTGCCGGGGAGCTGTTTTTT. The entire variable domain, with the rest obtained from reference TRBV7-9 and TRBJ2-2, is as follows: DTGVSQNPRHKITKRGQNVTFRCDPISEHNRLYWYRQTLGQGPEFLTYFQNEAQLEKSRLLSDRFSAERPKGSFSTLEIQRTEQGDSAMYLCASSPRTSGSAGELFFGEGSRLTVL.

This rearrangement joins TRBV10-3 to TRBJ1-3; no clear D. Trimming removed 10 bases at V and 16 bases at J, with 17 bases between. The CDR3 sequence is 10 residues long. Germline CDR1 and CDR2: ENHRY and SYGVKD. The CDR3: CASGDNTLYF. CDR3 sequence (DNA): TGTGCCAGCGGTGATAATACGCTCTATTTT.

This clonotype appeared many times. This rearrangement joins TRBV11-2 to TRBJ2-1, with 13 bases fitting TRBD2. The V and J ends lost 5 bases and 5 bases, in that order; junction bases with no gene match: 6. The CDR3 is 16 residues long. Germline loops: CDR1 SGHAT, CDR2 FQNNGV. DNA for the CDR3: TGTGCCAGCAGCAATGAAGGGACTAGCGGGGACAATGAGCAGTTCTTC. Residues: CASSNEGTSGDNEQFF. Variable domain in full (rest from reference TRBV11-2 and TRBJ2-1): EAGVAQSPRYKIIEKRQSVAFWCNPISGHATLYWYQQILGQGPKLLIQFQNNGVVDDSQLPKDRFSAERLKGVDSTLKIQPAKLEDSAVYLCASSNEGTSGDNEQFFGPGTRLTVL.

V usage is TRBV3-1 and J usage is TRBJ2-7; 7 nucleotides line up with TRBD1. The CDR3 contains 15 residues. The germline V gene has CDR1 LGHDT and CDR2 YNNKEL (reference sequence). The ends lost 8 bases at V and 3 bases at J; junction bases unmatched: 13. The CDR3 coding sequence is TGTGCCAGCTCCTCTTTCGGACAGGCTTACTACGAGCAGTACTTC. This encodes CASSSFGQAYYEQYF.

This clonotype was recorded at least ten times. J is TRBJ2-6 and V is TRBV20-1; 11 positions agree with TRBD1. CDR3 length equals 19 residues. V shed 0 bases, J shed 4 bases, and the junction held 11 bases outside the gene matches. The germline CDR1 and CDR2 sequences are DFQATT and SNEGSKA (reference sequence). The CDR3, as DNA: TGCAGTGCTAGAGAAGGGTCCGGACAGGGGGCGCGAGGGGCCAACGTCCTGACTTTC. This translates into CSAREGSGQGARGANVLTF.

The chain employs TRBV18 and TRBJ2-3; unclear D gene. The CDR3 consists of 15 residues. V dropped 3 bases and J dropped 2 bases, with 12 bases sitting between them. Germline CDR1 KGHSH, CDR2 LQKENI. CDR3 in DNA: TGTGCCAGCTCACCCCGCCGGGCCATCACAGATACGCAGTATTTT. It codes for CASSPRRAITDTQYF.

This clonotype was observed at least ten times. The chain has TRBV20-1 and TRBJ2-7; 8 nucleotides agree with TRBD2. The junction had 6 bases not matched to a gene; V was cut back by 0 bases and J by 2 bases. The CDR3 is made up of 15 amino acids. Looked up from germline, CDR1 is DFQATT and CDR2 is SNEGSKA (reference sequence). The CDR3 nucleotides are TGCAGTGCTAGAGATGGGACTAGACTTACCTACGAGCAGTACTTC. Encoded protein: CSARDGTRLTYEQYF.

Many counts were recorded for this clonotype. V usage is TRBV6-6 and J usage is TRBJ2-1; TRBD2 agrees at 7 bases. V dropped 5 bases and J dropped 2; count of bases not matched to a gene: 6. The CDR3 spans 15 residues. Germline V lookup: CDR1 MNHNY, CDR2 SVGAGI (reference sequence). DNA for the CDR3: TGTGCCAGCAGTCTTCGGACTAGTCCCTACAATGAGCAGTTCTTC. Its protein is CASSLRTSPYNEQFF.

This clonotype was recorded at least ten times. An end of the junction does not agree with germline; a read error may underlie this. The chain couples TRBV7-2 to TRBJ2-3, with 9 bases identical to TRBD2. This CDR3 has 15 residues. Per germline, CDR1 SGHTA and CDR2 FQGNSA. The DNA for the CDR3 is TGTGCCAGCAGCGTAGCGGGGGCTAGCACAGATACGCAGTATTTT. It specifies CASSVAGASTDTQYF.

At least ten counts were recorded for this clonotype. The V gene is TRBV12-3 or TRBV12-4, the J gene TRBJ2-2; D unresolved. The CDR3 is made up of 17 amino acids. Trimming stripped 2 bases from V and 6 bases from J, with 19 bases between. The CDR3 spells CASSLFVLDSVPGELFF. The DNA of the CDR3 is TGTGCCAGCAGTTTATTCGTCCTAGATAGTGTCCCCGGGGAGCTGTTTTTT.

This clonotype was seen at least ten times. The germline gene is not matched at one end of the junction; a read error may be the cause. The J gene is TRBJ2-7, the V gene TRBV29-1; D gene ambiguous. Germline values: CDR1 SQVTM, CDR2 ANQGSEA. This CDR3 is built from 14 residues. The CDR3 DNA reads as TGTGGTGCTAGGGATCTGACTGGGGAAAACACCTTGTACTTT. Protein product: CGARDLTGENTLYF.